This TCR beta chain was captured in a study of blood T cell repertoires in COVID-19. V trimming: 1 base; J trimming: 13 bases; junction bases outside the gene matches: 8. Germline CDR1 and CDR2: SGHAT and FQNNGV. CDR3 size: 14 residues. The protocol was immunoSEQ multiplex PCR, while the TCRdb copy is restricted to in-frame clones and leaves out a portion. The table records around 150,000 clones, approximately 83% of them present only once. Participant age was roughly 18 to 89 years, and participants resided in fewer than 30 US areas. This TCR came from a man between 65 and 85 years old who had been exposed to COVID-19. The sequenced sample was PBMCs or T cells enriched from blood (not recorded which). This sequence joins TRBV11-2 and TRBJ2-1; TRBD2 matches at 9 bases. The CDR3 region has the DNA TGTGCCAGCAGCTTAGGGGGGACTAGCCCCAACCAGTTCTTC. This codes for CASSLGGTSPNQFF.